Listed below are T cell receptor beta chains from one sample, sequenced in a study of T cells after yellow fever vaccination. MiXCR, run by TCRdb on the 5' RACE reads, gives a single entry per CDR3 protein. This sample carries about 400,000 distinct CDR3 sequences, more than 5.5% of them seen once, and the ten largest clones take roughly 15%. This specimen consisted of PBMCs, obtained 5 days after the yellow fever booster vaccination. The source is a man under 40 who received the YFV17D yellow fever vaccine. Each CDR3 is given with its conserved first and last residue. A D gene is named only where the DNA matches it firmly. Size tells how often a clone was seen (once, few, many) or the class of an expanded clone, and some rows leave it out.

len	j_gene	v_gene	d_gene	abundance	CDR3nt	CDR3aa
14	TRBJ2-2	TRBV6-2/TRBV6-3	-	few	TGTGCCAGCACGGTGAGGGCGAACACCGGGGAGCTGTTTTTT	CASTVRANTGELFF
13	TRBJ2-1	TRBV5-1	TRBD2	many	TGCGCCAGTACTAGCGGGAGGTTCAATGAGCAGTTCTTC	CASTSGRFNEQFF
13	TRBJ2-7	TRBV10-3	-	many	TGTGCCATCAGTTGGACCTCCGGGGGTGGGCAGTACTTC	CAISWTSGGGQYF
13	TRBJ2-7	TRBV20-1	-	few	TGCAGTGCTAACCACTTAGAAAGGGACGAGCAGTACTTC	CSANHLERDEQYF
15	TRBJ2-5	TRBV19	-	-	TGTGCCAGTAGTCCCCGACTAGGGAATTGGGAGACCCAGTACTTC	CASSPRLGNWETQYF
16	TRBJ2-6	TRBV4-3	-	-	TGCGCCAGCAGCCAAGATTCCGGGCGCTGGGCCAACGTCCTGACTTTC	CASSQDSGRWANVLTF
14	TRBJ2-5	TRBV5-1	TRBD1	-	TGCGCCAGCAGTTCCGGGACAGGCCAAGAGACCCAGTACTTC	CASSSGTGQETQYF
13	TRBJ1-6	TRBV7-2	-	few	TGTGCCAGCAGCCCAACGCAGAATTCACCCCTCCACTTT	CASSPTQNSPLHF
15	TRBJ2-2	TRBV19	TRBD1	-	TGTGCCAGTAGTGGCGACAGGGTTGGGACCGGGGAGCTGTTTTTT	CASSGDRVGTGELFF
20	TRBJ2-2	TRBV5-1	TRBD1	many	TGCGCCAGCAGCTTGGCCAGGACAGGGACTTCAGCGACTCGGCCCGGGGAGCTGTTTTTT	CASSLARTGTSATRPGELFF
14	TRBJ2-1	TRBV6-5	-	many	TGTGCCAGCAGTTACTCGCCAGCTGGGGCAATTCAGTTCTTC	CASSYSPAGAIQFF
13	TRBJ1-2	TRBV5-1	-	many	TGCGCCAGCAGACCTGAAGCTAACTATGGCTACACCTTC	CASRPEANYGYTF
17	TRBJ2-5	TRBV5-4	-	-	TGTGCCAGCAGCTTGGATGGTTTCGGAGGGCCGGGGGAGACCCAGTACTTC	CASSLDGFGGPGETQYF
17	TRBJ2-4	TRBV15	TRBD2	-	TGTGCCACCAGCAGAGTGCATCTAGCGGGAGATTTGGGCATTCAGTACTTC	CATSRVHLAGDLGIQYF
15	TRBJ1-5	TRBV18	-	few	TGTGCCAGCTCACCTCTTTCAGGGCCGAATCAGCCCCAGCATTTT	CASSPLSGPNQPQHF
14	TRBJ2-1	TRBV5-1	TRBD2	few	TGCGCCAGCAGCAAAACGGGGGGGTGGGATGAGCAGTTCTTC	CASSKTGGWDEQFF
14	TRBJ2-2	TRBV19	TRBD1	few	TGTGCCAGTATCGGAACAGGGGAAGCCGGGGAGCTGTTTTTT	CASIGTGEAGELFF
14	TRBJ2-5	TRBV6-1	-	few	TGTGCCAGCACCAGAGGGGAGGGGGTCGAGACCCAGTACTTC	CASTRGEGVETQYF
14	TRBJ1-6	TRBV29-1	-	-	TGCAGCGCAAGCGACAGCTCCCCTAATTCACCCCTCCACTTT	CSASDSSPNSPLHF
15	TRBJ2-1	TRBV5-6	-	-	TGTGCCATCGGCCCGGGGTTCTTCTGGTCCAATGAGCAGTTCTTC	CAIGPGFFWSNEQFF
12	TRBJ2-5	TRBV20-1	-	many	TGCAGTGCTGGACATAACCAAGAGACCCAGTACTTC	CSAGHNQETQYF
15	TRBJ2-1	TRBV9	TRBD2	-	TGTGCCAGCAGCGTAGGGCTAGCGGATTACAATGAGCAGTTCTTC	CASSVGLADYNEQFF
15	TRBJ1-1	TRBV12-3/TRBV12-4	TRBD1	-	TGTGCCAGCAGTCCGACAGGGCAATGGAACACTGAAGCTTTCTTT	CASSPTGQWNTEAFF
14	TRBJ2-2	TRBV5-4	-	few	TGTGCCAGCGGTGCAGGGATGAACACCGGGGAGCTGTTTTTT	CASGAGMNTGELFF
13	TRBJ2-2	TRBV29-1	-	many	TGCAGCGTTGTTCGGATTCGGGGAGGGGAGCTGTTTTTT	CSVVRIRGGELFF
18	TRBJ2-3	TRBV11-2	-	-	TGTGCCAGCAGCTTACTCCCCATAGCGAGTACTAGCACAGATACGCAGTATTTT	CASSLLPIASTSTDTQYF
18	TRBJ2-2	TRBV21-1	-	many	TGTGCCAGCAGCCCCCTCGGGACTAGCGGACCGAACACCGGGGAGCTGTTTTTT	CASSPLGTSGPNTGELFF
15	TRBJ2-2	TRBV7-2	-	few	TGTGCCAGCAGCTGGGGGTTTGTAAACACCGGGGAGCTGTTTTTT	CASSWGFVNTGELFF
13	TRBJ2-2	TRBV5-1	TRBD1	few	TGCGCCAGCACTCCTCAGGGGGCCGGGGAGCTGTTTTTT	CASTPQGAGELFF
10	TRBJ1-1	TRBV20-1	-	-	TGCAGTGCTCTGTTTGCTGAAGCTTTCTTT	CSALFAEAFF
13	TRBJ2-1	TRBV9	-	-	TGTGCCAGCAGCGTACAGGGGAACAATGAGCAGTTCTTC	CASSVQGNNEQFF
11	TRBJ2-3	TRBV20-1	-	-	TGCAACTACCATACGGGAACGGTAGAGTATTTT	CNYHTGTVEYF
13	TRBJ1-1	TRBV20-1	-	-	TGCAGTGCTGCGAGGGACTTGAACACTGAAGCTTTCTTT	CSAARDLNTEAFF